This T cell receptor (beta chain) was captured by sequencing in a study of OX40 agonist ivuxolimab in advanced cancers. Only in-frame clones appear in the TCRdb table, and some are missing; sequencing was by immunoSEQ multiplex PCR. The sample carries roughly 56,000 clones, roughly 86% recorded once. The CDR3 sequence is 16 residues long. Germline CDR1 is MGHDK and CDR2 is SYGVNS. Between the trimmed V and J ends, which lost 4 bases and 4 bases, there was a span of 18 bases. The sequence came from an adult with an advanced solid tumor such as melanoma, head and neck, liver or kidney cancer. The sequencing here drew on CD4+ or CD8+ T cells sorted from blood, taken in a trial of the OX40 agonist ivuxolimab. This sequence joins TRBV25-1 and TRBJ2-3; weak D call: TRBD2 (7 bases). The DNA for the CDR3 is TGTGCCAGCAGTGGGTTCTGGGGGGGCAGTGCAGATACGCAGTATTTT. It translates to CASSGFWGGSADTQYF.